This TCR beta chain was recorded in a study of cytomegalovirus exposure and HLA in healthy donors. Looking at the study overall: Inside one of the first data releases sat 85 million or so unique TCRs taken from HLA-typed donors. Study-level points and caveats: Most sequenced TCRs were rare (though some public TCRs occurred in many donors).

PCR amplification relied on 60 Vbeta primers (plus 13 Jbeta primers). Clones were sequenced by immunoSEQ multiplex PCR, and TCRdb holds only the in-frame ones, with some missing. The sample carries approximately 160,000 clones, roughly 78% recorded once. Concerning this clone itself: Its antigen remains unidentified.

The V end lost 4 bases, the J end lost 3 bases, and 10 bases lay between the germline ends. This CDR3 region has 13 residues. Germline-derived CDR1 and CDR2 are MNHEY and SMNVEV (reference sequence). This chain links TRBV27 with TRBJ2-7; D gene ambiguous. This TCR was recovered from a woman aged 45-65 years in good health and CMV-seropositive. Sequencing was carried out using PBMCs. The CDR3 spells CASSSIHRYEQYF. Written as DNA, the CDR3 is TGTGCCAGCAGTTCAATACATCGCTACGAGCAGTACTTC.